This record concerns one T cell receptor (beta chain) sequence. What it binds is unknown. TCRdb passed the reads through MiXCR, listing each CDR3 protein once. The sample lists roughly 150,000 distinct CDR3 sequences, more than 30% seen once, with roughly half in the top ten. These data are taken from a study of T cell repertoires in cytomegalovirus infection. Study-wide context: As its CMV epitopes, the study selected recently identified HLA-C-restricted and well-studied HLA-B-restricted targets. Through public TCR beta signatures, both CMV infection and matching HLA type were indicated.

Per germline, CDR1 SGDLS and CDR2 YYNGEE. Trimming removed 1 base from V and 6 bases from J; junction bases left unmatched: 5. The CDR3 runs 14 residues. General study results and limits: Summed frequency of public TCR beta families distinguished CMV carriers with the relevant HLA. The response measured ex vivo was dominated by TCR beta clonotypes (HLA-C-restricted and CMV-specific).

The input for sequencing was CD8+ T cells from cultured PBMCs, taken from culture after CMV antigen stimulation. The genes are TRBV9 and TRBJ2-7; 9 bases agree with TRBD2. This receptor was taken from a human donor in good health (CMV status not recorded). Some clones in this sample may be carry-over from other donors' samples. This CDR3 is CASSVSLAGSEQYF. The DNA for the CDR3 is TGTGCCAGCAGCGTAAGTCTAGCGGGGAGCGAGCAGTACTTC. Based on the CDR3 plus reference TRBV9 and TRBJ2-7, the full variable domain is DSGVTQTPKHLITATGQRVTLRCSPRSGDLSVYWYQQSLDQGLQFLIQYYNGEERAKGNILERFSAQQFPDLHSELNLSSLELGDSALYFCASSVSLAGSEQYFGPGTRLTVT.